This note documents a single T cell receptor (beta chain) sequence. Its specificity is unknown. The treatment here: about 20 received Ad26.COV2.S at low or high dose, single or two shots; about 5 received placebo; per-sample allocation not given. The samples were gathered on day 63 after the first injection of vaccine or placebo. These data are taken from a study of Ad26.COV2.S vaccination and SARS-CoV-2 variants. Overall study findings and caveats: Compared with placebo recipients, vaccine recipients had higher spike-specific TCR breadth.

Only in-frame clones appear in the TCRdb table, and some are missing; sequencing was by immunoSEQ multiplex PCR. The data hold some 350,000 clones, with more than 75% observed a single time. Between the trimmed V and J ends, which lost 4 bases and 2 bases, there was a span of 15 bases. This CDR3 has 15 residues. Sequences were derived from peripheral blood, sampled in a trial of Ad26.COV2.S vaccine versus placebo. V gene TRBV23-1 combines with J gene TRBJ2-7, with D unclear. TRBV23-1 is marked as an open reading frame, function uncertain. The receptor's source is a person aged 18-60 years who received the Ad26.COV2.S COVID-19 vaccine or a placebo. The CDR3, as DNA: TGCGCCAGCAGTCCCCGGCAAGGATGGACCTACGAGCAGTACTTC. It translates to CASSPRQGWTYEQYF.